The 24 T cell receptor beta chains listed next were all sequenced from one sample in a study of identical twins. Each CDR3 protein gets one entry after TCRdb re-called the 5' RACE reads with MiXCR. The sample records approximately 700,000 distinct CDR3 sequences, around a sixth being singletons. These records were also assigned to another study, of T cells expressing NK-cell markers.

Input material: PBMCs. The receptors originated from a young woman in good health.

In its sample, this clonotype was seen once. Given the absence of the conserved phenylalanine or tryptophan at the CDR3 end, a read error is likely. The chain is built from TRBV6-5 and TRBJ2-5; a weak D match, TRBD2 (6 bases). The CDR3 sequence is 19 residues long. V lost 0 bases and J 5 bases, leaving 25 bases between the germline ends. Germline assignment: CDR1 MNHEY and CDR2 SVGAGI. The CDR3 is CASSYSSLPMERAGETQYI. In DNA, the CDR3 is TGTGCCAGCAGTTACTCGAGTCTCCCTATGGAGCGGGCGGGGGAGACCCAGTACATC.

This sequence joins TRBV20-1 and TRBJ2-7, with D possibly TRBD1 on 6 matching bases. The CDR3 loop spans 13 amino acids. The ends were cut back, 5 bases at V and 7 bases at J, with 18 bases in the middle. Germline CDR1 DFQATT, CDR2 SNEGSKA (reference sequence). The CDR3 nucleotides are TGCAGTGCTGAGACCTCAGGGGTAGGAGAGCAGTACTTC. Translated: CSAETSGVGEQYF.

The chain employs TRBV10-3 and TRBJ2-1; TRBD1 agrees at 7 bases. V shed 0 bases, J shed 8 bases, and the junction held 7 bases outside the gene matches. The CDR3 sequence is 15 residues long. Germline assignment: CDR1 ENHRY and CDR2 SYGVKD. The CDR3 DNA reads TGTGCCATCAGTGAGTCGTACAGGGGAGTGCATGAGCAGTTCTTC. It encodes CAISESYRGVHEQFF.

The V and J genes are TRBV19 and TRBJ2-7; D is undetermined. The CDR3 has 12 amino acids. Looked up from germline, CDR1 is LNHDA and CDR2 is SQIVND (reference sequence). V lost 8 bases to trimming and J lost 5 bases, with 13 bases between them. This chain's CDR3 is CASADGRHEQYF. Written as DNA, the CDR3 is TGTGCCAGTGCCGACGGGCGACACGAGCAGTACTTC.

This clonotype was found many times. The chain has TRBV12-3 or TRBV12-4 and TRBJ1-1, with 9 bases matching TRBD1. J lost 2 bases, V lost 7 bases, and 8 bases had no gene match. The CDR3 has 15 residues. The CDR3 DNA is TGTGCCAGCATCCCGGGGACAGGGATTAACACTGAAGCTTTCTTT. Residues: CASIPGTGINTEAFF.

Regarding this clonotype: A junction boundary mismatches the germline segment, possibly from a read error. V usage is TRBV20-1 and J usage is TRBJ2-1, with 15 bases fitting TRBD2. The CDR3 sequence is 16 residues long. Germline lookup yields CDR1 DFQATT and CDR2 SNEGSKA (reference sequence). CDR3 coding DNA: TGCTGTGCTTGGACTAGCGGGGGGGCTCAGGCGAATGAGCAGTTCTTC. This encodes CCAWTSGGAQANEQFF.

This sequence joins TRBV6-2 or TRBV6-3 and TRBJ2-6; the match to TRBD1 covers 9 bases. This CDR3 is built from 20 residues. The trim removed 5 bases at V and 2 bases at J, leaving 16 bases unmatched. Germline lookup yields CDR1 MNHEY and CDR2 SVGEGT. The CDR3 is CASSLRQGQGVLTGANVLTF. CDR3 bases: TGTGCCAGCAGTCTACGTCAGGGACAGGGCGTGTTAACTGGGGCCAACGTCCTGACTTTC.

The chain uses TRBV5-1 and TRBJ1-2; perhaps TRBD1 as D (6 bases). The germline gives CDR1 SGHRS, CDR2 YFSETQ. The V and J ends lost 0 bases and 4 bases respectively, with 16 bases between them. This CDR3 contains 16 residues. The DNA of the CDR3 is TGCGCCAGCAGCTTGGACGGACAGCTTGCGTTCTATGGCTACACCTTC. Translation gives CASSLDGQLAFYGYTF. Full variable domain (missing parts from reference TRBV5-1 and TRBJ1-2): KAGVTQTPRYLIKTRGQQVTLSCSPISGHRSVSWYQQTPGQGLQFLFEYFSETQRNKGNFPGRFSGRQFSNSRSEMNVSTLELGDSALYLCASSLDGQLAFYGYTFGSGTRLTVV.

The CDR3 here is CASSYQYNTGELFF. The CDR3 DNA reads as TGTGCCAGCAGTTACCAATATAACACCGGGGAGCTGTTTTTT. This chain uses TRBV6-5 with TRBJ2-2; D is unclear. This CDR3 has 14 residues. Per germline, CDR1 MNHEY and CDR2 SVGAGI. The V gene lost 2 bases and the J gene lost 2 bases, with 6 bases spanning the gap.

This clonotype turned up a few times. The chain carries TRBV12-3 or TRBV12-4 and TRBJ2-3, with TRBD2 matching over 8 bases. This CDR3 is built from 16 residues. V gave up 2 bases and J gave up 0 bases; unmatched junction bases: 4. The CDR3, as DNA: TGTGCCAGCAGTTTATTCGGGGGGGGTAGCACAGATACGCAGTATTTT. Translated: CASSLFGGGSTDTQYF.

This clonotype has more than one count but fewer than ten. The genes are TRBV5-6 and TRBJ2-6, with D possibly being TRBD1 (6 bases). CDR1 is SGHDT, CDR2 YYEEEE, per germline. V shed 0 bases and J shed 2 bases, with 9 bases lying between them. CDR3 size: 16 residues. The CDR3 sequence is CASSLGWDTGANVLTF. The CDR3 nucleotides are TGTGCCAGCAGCTTGGGATGGGACACTGGGGCCAACGTCCTGACTTTC.

This clonotype was found a few times. The rearrangement uses TRBV6-2 or TRBV6-3 and TRBJ2-7; D ambiguous. The V gene lost 2 bases and the J gene lost 2 bases, with 10 bases spanning the gap. This CDR3 has 14 residues. Germline V CDR1 and CDR2: MNHEY, SVGEGT. The CDR3 here is CASSYGPAAYEQYF. The CDR3, as DNA: TGTGCCAGCAGTTACGGTCCGGCCGCCTACGAGCAGTACTTC.

This clonotype was recorded a few times. The V gene is TRBV20-1, the J gene TRBJ1-5; a weak D match, TRBD1 (5 bases). The CDR3 totals 15 residues. CDR1 and CDR2 from the germline V gene are DFQATT and SNEGSKA (reference sequence). The V gene lost 0 bases and the J gene lost 2 bases, with 11 bases spanning the gap. CDR3 residues: CSARDLRDRNQPQHF. The CDR3 DNA is TGCAGTGCTAGAGATCTCCGGGACCGCAATCAGCCCCAGCATTTT.

This clonotype was recorded a few times. Here the CDR3 reads CASMERVGYNEQFF. DNA for the CDR3: TGCGCCAGTATGGAAAGGGTGGGATACAATGAGCAGTTCTTC. The rearrangement joins TRBV5-1 to TRBJ2-1; D call uncertain. The CDR3 sequence is 14 residues long. Germline lookup yields CDR1 SGHRS and CDR2 YFSETQ. V was clipped by 8 bases and J by 4 bases, with 16 bases between them.

The CDR3 DNA reads TGTGCCAGCAGGTCCTGGACAGGGGGGGAGACCCAGTACTTC. This gives the protein CASRSWTGGETQYF. The chain employs TRBV6-1 and TRBJ2-5; TRBD1 matches at 10 bases. Trimming at V came to 6 bases and at J to 5 bases, leaving 6 bases not matched to a gene. Looked up from germline, CDR1 is MNHNS and CDR2 is SASEGT. The CDR3 runs to 14 residues.

Remarks on this clonotype: The conserved phenylalanine or tryptophan is not found at the CDR3 terminus, so this likely reflects a read error. The chain joins TRBV20-1 to TRBJ1-2, with TRBD1 matching 8 bases. Germline V lookup: CDR1 DFQATT, CDR2 SNEGSKA (reference sequence). The ends lost 3 bases at V and 4 bases at J; junction bases unmatched: 7. The CDR3 covers 14 residues. In nucleotides, the CDR3 is TGCAGTGCTAGGCAGGGGGCGCAGGTCTATGGCTACACCTTA. Amino acid sequence: CSARQGAQVYGYTL.

Only a few counts were recorded for this clonotype. J is TRBJ2-7 and V is TRBV15; D may match TRBD1 or TRBD2 (5 bases each). With 0 bases removed from V and 0 bases from J, the gap between germline ends came to 15 bases. Germline lookup yields CDR1 LNHNV and CDR2 YYDKDF (reference sequence). The CDR3 runs to 17 residues. The CDR3 region has the DNA TGTGCCACCAGCAGAGATCGTGGGGGTTACAGCTCCTACGAGCAGTACTTC. Residues: CATSRDRGGYSSYEQYF.

This sequence joins TRBV18 and TRBJ2-3, with no clear D. Deletions cut 2 bases from V and 0 bases from J, with 12 bases between. The CDR3 is 16 residues long. Germline assignment: CDR1 KGHSH and CDR2 LQKENI. The CDR3 bases are TGTGCCAGCTCACCATCTTTAGGCCCCAGCACAGATACGCAGTATTTT. Translated, it gives CASSPSLGPSTDTQYF.

The J gene is TRBJ2-2, the V gene TRBV5-1, with TRBD1 matching 9 bases. Germline CDR1 SGHRS, CDR2 YFSETQ. J lost 5 bases, V lost 4 bases, and 12 bases had no gene match. The CDR3 has 17 amino acids. The CDR3 nucleotides are TGCGCCAGCAGCACCGGACAGGGGATAAGAAAAACCGGGGAGCTGTTTTTT. It yields the protein CASSTGQGIRKTGELFF.

This clonotype was counted a few times. The chain combines TRBV12-3 or TRBV12-4 with TRBJ2-3; no firm D call. V was pared by 4 bases and J by 4 bases, with 15 bases between. CDR3 length: 15 residues. The DNA of the CDR3 is TGTGCCAGCAGTTCCCCCGAGGAGTTTTCAGATACGCAGTATTTT. This translates into CASSSPEEFSDTQYF.

This clonotype was counted a few times. The rearrangement links TRBV6-2 or TRBV6-3 to TRBJ2-7, with D hard to call. The CDR3 covers 11 residues. V was clipped by 10 bases and J by 7 bases, with 14 bases between them. CDR1 MNHEY and CDR2 SVGEGT come from the germline V gene. The CDR3 sequence is CATDRAGEQYF. DNA for the CDR3: TGTGCCACCGACCGGGCCGGGGAGCAGTACTTC.

This clonotype was seen more than once but under ten times. The rearrangement links TRBV12-3 or TRBV12-4 to TRBJ1-1; D unresolved. The CDR3 is 14 amino acids. Trimming pared 7 bases from V and 6 bases from J, leaving 18 bases between. DNA for the CDR3: TGTGCCAGCACCAAGTGGGAAGGAAACCCTGAAGCTTTCTTT. Translating gives CASTKWEGNPEAFF.

The chain recombines TRBV20-1 with TRBJ2-5, with D possibly TRBD2 on 5 matching bases. Germline lookup yields CDR1 DFQATT and CDR2 SNEGSKA (reference sequence). The CDR3 is made up of 13 amino acids. Trimming shortened V by 6 bases and J by 3 bases, and 14 bases separated the two germline ends. In DNA, the CDR3 is TGCAGTGCAGAGCTAGCTGGAAAAGAGACCCAGTACTTC. Its translation is CSAELAGKETQYF.

On this clonotype: A read error is the likely source, as a far larger clone sits one nucleotide away. J is TRBJ2-3 and V is TRBV7-9, with unresolved D. Germline-derived CDR1 and CDR2 are SEHNR and FQNEAQ (reference sequence). The CDR3 contains 11 residues. V was pared by 7 bases and J by 2 bases, with 4 bases between. The CDR3 sequence is CASTVTDTQYF. Written as DNA, the CDR3 is TGTGCCAGCACCGTCACAGATACGCAGTATTTT.